A selection of T cell receptor beta chains follows, all from one sample in a study of cytomegalovirus exposure and HLA in healthy donors. The table came from immunoSEQ multiplex PCR; TCRdb's copy has only in-frame clones and leaves some out. The sample includes 150,000 to 200,000 clones, less than 85% of them seen just once. Sequenced: PBMCs. All receptors come from a man younger than 30 in good health and CMV-seronegative. Each CDR3 is given with its conserved first and last residue. D genes are given only for firm matches. Size is omitted from some rows. Given values are once, few, many or a class for expanded clones.

clone_size: once
d_call: TRBD1
j_call: TRBJ2-2
v_call: TRBV19
cdr3_aa: CASSFLDRGPTGELFF
cdr3_nt: TGTGCCAGTAGTTTTCTCGACAGGGGGCCTACCGGGGAGCTGTTTTTT

clone_size: once
d_call: NA
j_call: TRBJ2-7
v_call: TRBV5-6
cdr3_aa: CASSFLLSVEQYF
cdr3_nt: TGTGCCAGCAGCTTTTTACTGTCGGTCGAGCAGTACTTC

clone_size: NA
d_call: NA
j_call: TRBJ1-6
v_call: TRBV5-4
cdr3_aa: CASSERRYNSPLHF
cdr3_nt: TGTGCCAGCAGCGAGCGCCGGTATAATTCACCCCTCCACTTT

clone_size: once
d_call: NA
j_call: TRBJ2-2
v_call: TRBV28
cdr3_aa: CASSQGGTGELFF
cdr3_nt: TGTGCCAGCAGCCAAGGGGGCACCGGGGAGCTGTTTTTT

clone_size: NA
d_call: NA
j_call: TRBJ1-6
v_call: TRBV5-1
cdr3_aa: CASSLTTGVAGSPLHF
cdr3_nt: TGCGCCAGCAGCTTGACCACAGGAGTAGCGGGGTCACCCCTCCACTTT

clone_size: NA
d_call: TRBD1
j_call: TRBJ1-1
v_call: TRBV7-9
cdr3_aa: CASSSTGAFNTEAFF
cdr3_nt: TGTGCCAGCAGCTCGACAGGGGCTTTCAACACTGAAGCTTTCTTT

clone_size: NA
d_call: NA
j_call: TRBJ2-3
v_call: TRBV30
cdr3_aa: CAWFVPAGPTDTQYF
cdr3_nt: TGTGCCTGGTTTGTACCGGCGGGACCCACAGATACGCAGTATTTT

clone_size: NA
d_call: TRBD2
j_call: TRBJ2-7
v_call: TRBV19
cdr3_aa: CASSRLTSGGASYEQYF
cdr3_nt: TGTGCCAGTAGCCGACTGACTAGCGGGGGGGCCTCCTACGAGCAGTACTTC

clone_size: few
d_call: TRBD1
j_call: TRBJ1-2
v_call: TRBV29-1
cdr3_aa: CSVDRGQGYTF
cdr3_nt: TGCAGCGTTGACAGGGGGCAAGGCTACACCTTC

clone_size: once
d_call: TRBD2
j_call: TRBJ2-2
v_call: TRBV4-3
cdr3_aa: CASSQRAGASGELFF
cdr3_nt: TGCGCCAGCAGCCAACGCGCGGGAGCGTCAGGGGAGCTGTTTTTT

clone_size: NA
d_call: NA
j_call: TRBJ2-4
v_call: TRBV28
cdr3_aa: CASRGRWGRDKNIQYF
cdr3_nt: TGTGCCAGCAGGGGGAGGTGGGGCAGGGACAAAAACATTCAGTACTTC

clone_size: NA
d_call: TRBD1
j_call: TRBJ2-3
v_call: TRBV7-2
cdr3_aa: CASSLDRLNTDTQYF
cdr3_nt: TGTGCCAGCAGCTTGGACAGGCTGAACACAGATACGCAGTATTTT

clone_size: NA
d_call: NA
j_call: TRBJ1-2
v_call: TRBV11-2
cdr3_aa: CASSFDSNYGYTF
cdr3_nt: TGTGCCAGCAGCTTTGACAGCAACTATGGCTACACCTTC

clone_size: NA
d_call: NA
j_call: TRBJ1-1
v_call: TRBV4-1
cdr3_aa: CASSQVGLARGRDTEAFF
cdr3_nt: TGCGCCAGCAGCCAAGTCGGGTTAGCCAGGGGAAGGGACACTGAAGCTTTCTTT

clone_size: NA
d_call: TRBD2
j_call: TRBJ2-1
v_call: TRBV28
cdr3_aa: CASQPAGYNEQFF
cdr3_nt: TGTGCCAGTCAGCCAGCGGGATACAATGAGCAGTTCTTC

clone_size: NA
d_call: TRBD1
j_call: TRBJ2-3
v_call: TRBV7-9
cdr3_aa: CASSFGQGARSRTDTQYF
cdr3_nt: TGTGCCAGCAGCTTCGGACAGGGGGCGAGGAGTCGCACAGATACGCAGTATTTT

clone_size: NA
d_call: NA
j_call: TRBJ2-1
v_call: TRBV9
cdr3_aa: CASSVGTGAYNEQFF
cdr3_nt: TGTGCCAGCAGCGTAGGGACGGGAGCCTACAATGAGCAGTTCTTC

clone_size: NA
d_call: NA
j_call: TRBJ2-2
v_call: TRBV7-9
cdr3_aa: CASSLGILANTGELFF
cdr3_nt: TGTGCCAGCAGCTTGGGCATACTCGCGAACACCGGGGAGCTGTTTTTT

clone_size: NA
d_call: TRBD1
j_call: TRBJ2-7
v_call: TRBV27
cdr3_aa: CASRGQGNYYEQYF
cdr3_nt: TGTGCCAGCAGGGGACAGGGGAACTACTACGAGCAGTACTTC

clone_size: NA
d_call: TRBD1
j_call: TRBJ2-7
v_call: TRBV19
cdr3_aa: CASSAGTAFYEQYF
cdr3_nt: TGTGCCAGTAGTGCCGGGACAGCCTTCTACGAGCAGTACTTC

clone_size: NA
d_call: NA
j_call: TRBJ1-2
v_call: TRBV9
cdr3_aa: CASSVADSLYGYTF
cdr3_nt: TGTGCCAGCAGCGTAGCGGACAGTCTCTATGGCTACACCTTC

clone_size: NA
d_call: NA
j_call: TRBJ1-4
v_call: TRBV2
cdr3_aa: CASSLTAGGNEKLFF
cdr3_nt: TGTGCCAGCAGCCTAACAGCGGGTGGTAATGAAAAACTGTTTTTT

clone_size: NA
d_call: NA
j_call: TRBJ1-2
v_call: TRBV5-6
cdr3_aa: CASSLGQGFGYTF
cdr3_nt: TGTGCCAGCAGCTTGGGGCAGGGGTTTGGCTACACCTTC

clone_size: NA
d_call: NA
j_call: TRBJ1-1
v_call: TRBV28
cdr3_aa: CASSLLLQGNTEAFF
cdr3_nt: TGTGCCAGCAGTTTGCTCCTGCAGGGGAACACTGAAGCTTTCTTT

clone_size: few
d_call: TRBD1
j_call: TRBJ2-1
v_call: TRBV7-3
cdr3_aa: CASSFGQGALNEQFF
cdr3_nt: TGTGCCAGCAGCTTTGGACAGGGGGCCTTGAATGAGCAGTTCTTC

clone_size: NA
d_call: NA
j_call: TRBJ1-2
v_call: TRBV6-5
cdr3_aa: CASSYGPTGGYTF
cdr3_nt: TGTGCCAGCAGTTATGGGCCCACCGGCGGCTACACCTTC

clone_size: NA
d_call: TRBD1
j_call: TRBJ1-5
v_call: TRBV19
cdr3_aa: CASSIQGTVNQPQHF
cdr3_nt: TGTGCCAGTAGTATTCAAGGGACAGTCAATCAGCCCCAGCATTTT

clone_size: NA
d_call: TRBD2
j_call: TRBJ2-3
v_call: TRBV5-4
cdr3_aa: CASSGGLAEATDTQYF
cdr3_nt: TGTGCCAGCAGCGGGGGACTAGCGGAGGCCACAGATACGCAGTATTTT

clone_size: NA
d_call: NA
j_call: TRBJ2-7
v_call: TRBV30
cdr3_aa: CASIRGPYEQYF
cdr3_nt: TGTGCCTCAATCAGGGGCCCCTACGAGCAGTACTTC

clone_size: once
d_call: NA
j_call: TRBJ2-3
v_call: TRBV27
cdr3_aa: CASSLPRGTGTDTQYF
cdr3_nt: TGTGCCAGCAGTCTCCCACGGGGGACTGGCACAGATACGCAGTATTTT

clone_size: NA
d_call: NA
j_call: TRBJ1-1
v_call: TRBV27
cdr3_aa: CASQKGDTEAFF
cdr3_nt: TGTGCCAGCCAGAAAGGGGACACTGAAGCTTTCTTT